This TCR beta chain was sequenced during a study of a mutant IDH1 vaccine in newly diagnosed glioma (dated by TCRdb to the early 2020s). In terms of the full investigation: Vaccination began 4-6 weeks after radiotherapy alone, or alongside temozolomide cycles in the chemotherapy-containing groups. Of the 30 or so patients who were treated, about 62% were male and roughly 38% were female, and the mean age was around 40 years. Prior to enrollment, standard therapy consisting of radiotherapy alone, temozolomide alone, or radiochemotherapy with temozolomide had been administered to patients, with the combination being received by most patients. The week-35 safety follow-up was designated visit V12, and the week-47 end of study was designated visit V13. Peripheral blood was collected at six visits: V03 (baseline), V05, V07, V10, V12 and V13. Longitudinal TCRB deep sequencing was done for 25 to 30 treated patients, wherever samples were available for exploratory analyses. The research as a whole found: Immune responses induced by the vaccine were seen in more than 85% of patients across multiple MHC alleles. Pseudoprogression appeared unrelated to alterations in the top peripheral T cell clonotypes detected by TCRB sequencing. According to the authors, sample limitations meant that analyses of patient blood samples could not be reproduced. PBMC samples for TCRB deep sequencing were selected based on availability.

Library preparation was by the immunoSEQ multiplex PCR assay. Rearranged TCR beta chain sequences were amplified with the hsTCRB Kit following the manufacturer's protocol. TCRB libraries were sequenced on an Illumina MiSeq. The source study handled its data this way. The kit vendor's proprietary platform handled demultiplexing, trimming and gene mapping. In its TCRdb copy, this immuneACCESS table keeps in-frame sequences only and misses some clones. Where compared with another copy, unresolved V genes explain less than half of these, and the others have no known cause. The V and J calls and clone size are taken from that table; D and trimming were inferred from the DNA. Across this sample there are nearly 25,000 clones, with 82% seen only once. The top ten constitute roughly 3.8% of the sample. The sample's time point label, in plain terms: week 47, end of study. Each vaccine dose was 300 ug of a 20-mer mutant IDH1 peptide in Montanide, given subcutaneously with topical imiquimod. Across visits V03 through V10, patients got a total of eight vaccinations, given in weeks 1, 3, 5, 7, 11, 15, 19 and 23. The donors had newly diagnosed IDH1-mutant astrocytomas of WHO grade 3 or 4 that showed loss of nuclear ATRX. The samples were drawn from NOA16, a multicentre, single-arm, open-label phase I trial in Germany that tested a mutant IDH1 peptide vaccine in humans for the first time. Genomic DNA for TCRB sequencing was isolated from EDTA blood with the DNeasy Blood and Tissue Kit.

To note about this clone: Its antigen remains undetermined. No qualities accompany the bases; no much larger clone lies one base away. Other DNA variants within this sample encode the same CDR3.

From the cysteine through the phenylalanine, the CDR3 covers 13 amino acids. The CDR3 DNA has 39 bases and is translated from base 1. V is shortened by 4 bases, J by 0 bases, and the region joining them spans 6 bases. CDR1 and CDR2, looked up from the germline V gene, are SGHRS and YFSETQ. Sequences were derived from PBMCs, sampled from a glioma patient whose treatment included an IDH1 peptide vaccine. The chain joins TRBV5-1 to TRBJ2-3, with no D gene named confidently. The source of this sequence is a man aged 40-55 years with glioma. Some clones in this sample may be carry-over from other donors' samples. The DNA sequence is given as TGCGCCAGCAGCCGACGAAGCACAGATACGCAGTATTTT. It translates to CASSRRSTDTQYF.